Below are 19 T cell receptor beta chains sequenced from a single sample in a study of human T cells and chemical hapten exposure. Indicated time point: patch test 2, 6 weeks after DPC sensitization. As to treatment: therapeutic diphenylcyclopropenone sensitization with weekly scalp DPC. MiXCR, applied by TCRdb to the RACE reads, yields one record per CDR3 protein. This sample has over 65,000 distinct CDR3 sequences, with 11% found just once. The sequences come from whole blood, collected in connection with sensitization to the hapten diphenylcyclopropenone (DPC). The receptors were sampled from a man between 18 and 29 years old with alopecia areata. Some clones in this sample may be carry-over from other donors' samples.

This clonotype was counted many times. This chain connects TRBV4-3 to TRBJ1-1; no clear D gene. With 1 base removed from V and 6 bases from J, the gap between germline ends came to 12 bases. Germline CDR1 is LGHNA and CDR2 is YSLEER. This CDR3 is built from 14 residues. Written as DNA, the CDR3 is TGCGCCAGCAGCCAAGGCGGGTCAAGGCCTGAAGCTTTCTTT. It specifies CASSQGGSRPEAFF.

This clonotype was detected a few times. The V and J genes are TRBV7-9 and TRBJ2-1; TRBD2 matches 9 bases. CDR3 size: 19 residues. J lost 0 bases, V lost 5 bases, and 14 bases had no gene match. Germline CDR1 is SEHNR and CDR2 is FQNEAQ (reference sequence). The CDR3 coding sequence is TGTGCCAGCAGCCTGCCTAGCGGGGCGGTTGTGAGCTCCTACAATGAGCAGTTCTTC. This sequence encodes CASSLPSGAVVSSYNEQFF.

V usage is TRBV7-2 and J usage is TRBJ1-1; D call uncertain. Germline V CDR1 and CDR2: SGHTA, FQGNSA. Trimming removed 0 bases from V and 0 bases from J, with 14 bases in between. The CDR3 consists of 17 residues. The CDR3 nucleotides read TGTGCCAGCAGCTTAGCGCCCCAGTCGGGGATGAACACTGAAGCTTTCTTT. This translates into CASSLAPQSGMNTEAFF.

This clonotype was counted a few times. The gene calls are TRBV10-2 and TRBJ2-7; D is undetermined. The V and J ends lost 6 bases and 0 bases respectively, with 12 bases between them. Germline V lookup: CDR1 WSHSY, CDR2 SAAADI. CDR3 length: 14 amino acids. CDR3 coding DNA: TGCGCCAGCAGGGGCCGGCAAACCTCCTACGAGCAGTACTTC. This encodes CASRGRQTSYEQYF.

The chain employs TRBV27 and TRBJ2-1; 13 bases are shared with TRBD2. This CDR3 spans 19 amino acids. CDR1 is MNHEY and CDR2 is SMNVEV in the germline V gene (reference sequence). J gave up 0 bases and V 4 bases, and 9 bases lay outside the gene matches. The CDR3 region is CASSSAGLAGFSSYNEQFF. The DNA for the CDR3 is TGTGCCAGCAGTTCCGCGGGACTAGCGGGGTTCAGCTCCTACAATGAGCAGTTCTTC.

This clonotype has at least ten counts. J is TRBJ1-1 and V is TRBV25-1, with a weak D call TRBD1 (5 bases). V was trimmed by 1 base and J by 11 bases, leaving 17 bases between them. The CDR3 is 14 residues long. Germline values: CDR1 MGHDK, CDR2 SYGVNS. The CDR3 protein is CASSEFSAGRRAFF. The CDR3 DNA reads TGTGCCAGCAGTGAATTTAGCGCAGGGAGAAGGGCTTTCTTT.

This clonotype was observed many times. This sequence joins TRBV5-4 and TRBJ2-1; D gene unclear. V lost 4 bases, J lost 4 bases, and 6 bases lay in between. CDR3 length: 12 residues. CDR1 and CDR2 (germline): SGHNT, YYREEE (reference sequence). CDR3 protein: CASSADYNEQFF. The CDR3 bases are TGTGCCAGCAGCGCCGATTACAATGAGCAGTTCTTC.

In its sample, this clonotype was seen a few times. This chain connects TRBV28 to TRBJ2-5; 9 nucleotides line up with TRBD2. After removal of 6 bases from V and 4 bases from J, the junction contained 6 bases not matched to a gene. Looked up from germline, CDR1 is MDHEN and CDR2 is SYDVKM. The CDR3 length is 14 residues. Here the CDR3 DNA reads TGTGCCAGCAGGTCTAGCGGGACGATAGAGACCCAGTACTTC. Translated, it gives CASRSSGTIETQYF.

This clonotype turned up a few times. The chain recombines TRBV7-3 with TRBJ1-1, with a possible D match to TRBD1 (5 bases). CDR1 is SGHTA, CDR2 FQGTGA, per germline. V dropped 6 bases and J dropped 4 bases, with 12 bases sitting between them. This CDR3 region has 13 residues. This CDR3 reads CASSSQGRTEAFF. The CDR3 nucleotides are TGTGCCAGCAGTTCCCAGGGCCGCACTGAAGCTTTCTTT.

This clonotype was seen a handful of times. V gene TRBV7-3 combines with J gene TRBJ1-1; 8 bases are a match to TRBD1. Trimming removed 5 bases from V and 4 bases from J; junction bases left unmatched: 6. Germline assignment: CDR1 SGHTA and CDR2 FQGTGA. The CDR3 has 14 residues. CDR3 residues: CASSLQGGTTEAFF. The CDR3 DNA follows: TGTGCCAGCAGCCTACAGGGGGGAACCACTGAAGCTTTCTTT. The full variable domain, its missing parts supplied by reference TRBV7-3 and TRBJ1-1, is GAGVSQTPSNKVTEKGKYVELRCDPISGHTALYWYRQSLGQGPEFLIYFQGTGAADDSGLPNDRFFAVRPEGSVSTLKIQRTERGDSAVYLCASSLQGGTTEAFFGQGTRLTVV.

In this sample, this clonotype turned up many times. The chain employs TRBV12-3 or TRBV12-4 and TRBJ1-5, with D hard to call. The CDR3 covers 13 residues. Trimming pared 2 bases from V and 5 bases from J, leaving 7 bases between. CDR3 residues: CASSLTPHQPQHF. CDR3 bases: TGTGCCAGCAGTTTAACCCCTCATCAGCCCCAGCATTTT.

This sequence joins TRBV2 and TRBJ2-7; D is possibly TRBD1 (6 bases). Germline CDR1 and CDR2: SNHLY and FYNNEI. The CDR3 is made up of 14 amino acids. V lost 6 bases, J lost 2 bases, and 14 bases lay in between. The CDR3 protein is CASSPWDKTYEQYF. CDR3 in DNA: TGTGCCAGCAGCCCCTGGGACAAAACCTACGAGCAGTACTTC.

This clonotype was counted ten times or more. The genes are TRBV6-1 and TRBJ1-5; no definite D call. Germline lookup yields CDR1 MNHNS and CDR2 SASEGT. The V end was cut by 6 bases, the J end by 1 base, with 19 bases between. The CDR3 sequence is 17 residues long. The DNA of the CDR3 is TGTGCCAGCAGCGATCTATCTAGAACCCGAAGCAATCAGCCCCAGCATTTT. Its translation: CASSDLSRTRSNQPQHF.

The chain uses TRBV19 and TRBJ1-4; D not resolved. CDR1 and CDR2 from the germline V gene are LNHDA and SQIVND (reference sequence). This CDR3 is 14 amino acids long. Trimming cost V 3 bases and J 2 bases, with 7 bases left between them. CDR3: CASSMLVTNEKLFF. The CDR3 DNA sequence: TGTGCCAGTAGTATGCTGGTCACTAATGAAAAACTGTTTTTT.

CDR3 sequence (DNA): TGCGCCAGCAGCCAAGGTCTAGCGGGATACAATGAGCAGTTCTTC. Residues: CASSQGLAGYNEQFF. This chain links TRBV4-3 with TRBJ2-1; TRBD2 agrees at 9 bases. This CDR3 contains 15 residues. The germline gives CDR1 LGHNA, CDR2 YSLEER. Trimming cost V 1 base and J 4 bases; bases outside gene matches: 2.

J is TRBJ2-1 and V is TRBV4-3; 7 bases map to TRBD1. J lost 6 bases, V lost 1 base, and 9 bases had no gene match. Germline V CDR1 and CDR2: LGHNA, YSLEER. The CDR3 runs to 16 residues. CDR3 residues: CASSQVRQGVSNEQFF. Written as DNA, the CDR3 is TGCGCCAGCAGCCAAGTAAGACAGGGAGTTAGCAATGAGCAGTTCTTC.

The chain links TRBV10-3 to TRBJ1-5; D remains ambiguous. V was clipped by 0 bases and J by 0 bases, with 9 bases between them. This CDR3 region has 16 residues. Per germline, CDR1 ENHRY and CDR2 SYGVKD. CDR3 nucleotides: TGTGCCATCAGTGAGTCTTATAGATTTAGCAATCAGCCCCAGCATTTT. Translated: CAISESYRFSNQPQHF.

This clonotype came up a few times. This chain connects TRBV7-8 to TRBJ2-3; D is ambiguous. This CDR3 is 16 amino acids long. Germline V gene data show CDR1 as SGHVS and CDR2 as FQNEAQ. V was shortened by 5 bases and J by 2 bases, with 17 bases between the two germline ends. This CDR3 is CASSKIRFLPTDTQYF. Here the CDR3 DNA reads TGTGCCAGCAGCAAAATCAGGTTTTTGCCCACAGATACGCAGTATTTT. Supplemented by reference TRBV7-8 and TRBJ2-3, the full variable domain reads GAGVSQSPRYKVAKRGQDVALRCDPISGHVSLFWYQQALGQGPEFLTYFQNEAQLDKSGLPSDRFFAERPEGSVSTLKIQRTQQEDSAVYLCASSKIRFLPTDTQYFGPGTRLTVL.

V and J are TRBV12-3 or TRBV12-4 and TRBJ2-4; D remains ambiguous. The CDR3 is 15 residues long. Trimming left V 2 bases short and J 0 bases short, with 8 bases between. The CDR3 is CASSLSQRAKNIQYF. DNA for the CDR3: TGTGCCAGCAGTTTAAGTCAGAGAGCCAAAAACATTCAGTACTTC.